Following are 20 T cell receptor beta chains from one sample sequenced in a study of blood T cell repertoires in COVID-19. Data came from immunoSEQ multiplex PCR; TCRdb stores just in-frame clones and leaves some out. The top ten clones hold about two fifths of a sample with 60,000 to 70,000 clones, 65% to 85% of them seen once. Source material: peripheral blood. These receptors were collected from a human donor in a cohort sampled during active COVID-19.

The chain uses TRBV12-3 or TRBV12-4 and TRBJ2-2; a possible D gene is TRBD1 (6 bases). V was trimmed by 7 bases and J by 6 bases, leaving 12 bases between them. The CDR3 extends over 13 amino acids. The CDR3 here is CASIQGTAGELFF. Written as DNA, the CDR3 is TGTGCCAGCATTCAGGGGACGGCCGGGGAGCTGTTTTTT.

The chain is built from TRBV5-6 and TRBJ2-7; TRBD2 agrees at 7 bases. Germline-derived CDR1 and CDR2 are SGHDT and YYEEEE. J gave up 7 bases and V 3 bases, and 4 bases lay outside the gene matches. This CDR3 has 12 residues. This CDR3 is CASSWSSGEQYF. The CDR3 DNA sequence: TGTGCCAGCAGCTGGAGTAGCGGGGAGCAGTACTTC.

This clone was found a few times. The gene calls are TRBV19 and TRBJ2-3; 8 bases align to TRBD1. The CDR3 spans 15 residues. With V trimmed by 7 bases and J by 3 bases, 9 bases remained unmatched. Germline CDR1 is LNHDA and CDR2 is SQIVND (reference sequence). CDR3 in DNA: TGTGCCAGTATCCCCAGGGGGCCAACAACAGATACGCAGTATTTT. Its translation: CASIPRGPTTDTQYF.

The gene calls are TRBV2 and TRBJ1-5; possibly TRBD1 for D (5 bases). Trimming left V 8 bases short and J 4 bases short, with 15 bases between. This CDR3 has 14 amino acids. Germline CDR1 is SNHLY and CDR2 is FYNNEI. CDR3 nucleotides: TGTGCCAGCTCAACTATCAGGGAAAATCAGCCCCAGCATTTT. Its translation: CASSTIRENQPQHF.

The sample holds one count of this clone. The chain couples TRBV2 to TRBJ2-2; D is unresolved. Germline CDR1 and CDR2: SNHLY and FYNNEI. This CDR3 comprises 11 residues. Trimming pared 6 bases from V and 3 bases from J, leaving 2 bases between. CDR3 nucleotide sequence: TGTGCCAGCAGCTACACCGGGGAGCTGTTTTTT. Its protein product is CASSYTGELFF.

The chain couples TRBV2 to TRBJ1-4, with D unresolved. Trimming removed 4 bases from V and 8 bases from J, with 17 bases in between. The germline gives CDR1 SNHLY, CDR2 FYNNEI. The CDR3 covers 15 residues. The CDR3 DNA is TGTGCCAGCAGTGTGTCCACCTCGGGAAGGGAAAAACTGTTTTTT. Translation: CASSVSTSGREKLFF. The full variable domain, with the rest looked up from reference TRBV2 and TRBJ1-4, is EPEVTQTPSHQVTQMGQEVILRCVPISNHLYFYWYRQILGQKVEFLVSFYNNEISEKSEIFDDQFSVERPDGSNFTLKIRSTKLEDSAMYFCASSVSTSGREKLFFGSGTQLSVL.

CDR3 in amino acids: CASSPGQGAPGNTIYF. The CDR3 DNA reads TGTGCCAGCAGCCCGGGACAGGGGGCGCCGGGAAACACCATATATTTT. The chain is built from TRBV7-9 and TRBJ1-3; 12 bases map to TRBD1. CDR1 and CDR2 from the germline V gene are SEHNR and FQNEAQ (reference sequence). The ends lost 5 bases at V and 4 bases at J; junction bases unmatched: 6. This CDR3 comprises 16 residues.

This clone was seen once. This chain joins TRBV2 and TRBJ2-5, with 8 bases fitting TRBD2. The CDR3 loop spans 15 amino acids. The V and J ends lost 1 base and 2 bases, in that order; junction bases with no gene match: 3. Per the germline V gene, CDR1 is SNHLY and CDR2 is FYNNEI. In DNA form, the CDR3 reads TGTGCCAGCAGTGAAGACGGGGGGGTACAAGAGACCCAGTACTTC. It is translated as CASSEDGGVQETQYF.

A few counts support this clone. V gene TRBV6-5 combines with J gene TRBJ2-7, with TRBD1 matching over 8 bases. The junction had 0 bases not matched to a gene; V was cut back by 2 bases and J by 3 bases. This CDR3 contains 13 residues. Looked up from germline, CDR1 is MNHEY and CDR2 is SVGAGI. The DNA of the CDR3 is TGTGCCAGCAGTTACGACAGGGGCTACGAGCAGTACTTC. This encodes CASSYDRGYEQYF.

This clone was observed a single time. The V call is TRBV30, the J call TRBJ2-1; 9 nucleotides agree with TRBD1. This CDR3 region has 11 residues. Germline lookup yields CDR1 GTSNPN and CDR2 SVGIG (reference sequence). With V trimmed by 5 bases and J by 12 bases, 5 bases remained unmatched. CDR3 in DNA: TGTGCCTGGGGGCCGGGACAGGGGCAGTTCTTC. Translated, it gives CAWGPGQGQFF.

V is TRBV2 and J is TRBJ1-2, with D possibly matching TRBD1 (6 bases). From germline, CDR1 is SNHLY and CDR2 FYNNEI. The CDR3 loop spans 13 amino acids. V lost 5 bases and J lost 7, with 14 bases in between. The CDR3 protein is CASSSQGSPGYTF. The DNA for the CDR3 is TGTGCCAGCAGTTCACAGGGTTCCCCTGGCTACACCTTC.

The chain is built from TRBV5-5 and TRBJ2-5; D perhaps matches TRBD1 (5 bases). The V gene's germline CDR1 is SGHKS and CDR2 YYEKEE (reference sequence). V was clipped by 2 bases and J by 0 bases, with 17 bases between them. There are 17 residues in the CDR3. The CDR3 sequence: CASSFQGRGRDQETQYF. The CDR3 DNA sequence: TGTGCCAGCAGCTTCCAGGGAAGAGGTAGAGACCAAGAGACCCAGTACTTC.

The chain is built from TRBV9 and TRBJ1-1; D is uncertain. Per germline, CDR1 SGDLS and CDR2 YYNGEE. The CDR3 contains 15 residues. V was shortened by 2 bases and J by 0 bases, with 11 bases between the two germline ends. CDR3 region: CASSVSPSLNTEAFF. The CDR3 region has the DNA TGTGCCAGCAGCGTCTCCCCGTCGTTGAACACTGAAGCTTTCTTT. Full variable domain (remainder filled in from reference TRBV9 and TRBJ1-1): DSGVTQTPKHLITATGQRVTLRCSPRSGDLSVYWYQQSLDQGLQFLIQYYNGEERAKGNILERFSAQQFPDLHSELNLSSLELGDSALYFCASSVSPSLNTEAFFGQGTRLTVV.

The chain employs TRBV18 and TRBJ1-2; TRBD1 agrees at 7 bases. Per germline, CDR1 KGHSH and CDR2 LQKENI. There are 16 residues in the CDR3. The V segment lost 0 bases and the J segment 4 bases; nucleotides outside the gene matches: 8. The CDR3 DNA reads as TGTGCCAGCTCACCACCGGGGGGACAGATGTTCTATGGCTACACCTTC. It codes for CASSPPGGQMFYGYTF.

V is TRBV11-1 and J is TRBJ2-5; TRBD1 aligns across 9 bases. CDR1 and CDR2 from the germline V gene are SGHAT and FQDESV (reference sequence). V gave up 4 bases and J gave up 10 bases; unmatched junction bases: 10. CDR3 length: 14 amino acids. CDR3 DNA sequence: TGTGCCAGCAGCTCGGGACAGGGTCGAGGGCGCCAGTACTTC. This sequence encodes CASSSGQGRGRQYF.

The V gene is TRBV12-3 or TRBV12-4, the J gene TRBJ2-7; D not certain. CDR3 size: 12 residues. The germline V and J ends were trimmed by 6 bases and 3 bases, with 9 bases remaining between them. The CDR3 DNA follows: TGTGCCAGCAGCAAACAAAACTACGAGCAGTACTTC. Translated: CASSKQNYEQYF.

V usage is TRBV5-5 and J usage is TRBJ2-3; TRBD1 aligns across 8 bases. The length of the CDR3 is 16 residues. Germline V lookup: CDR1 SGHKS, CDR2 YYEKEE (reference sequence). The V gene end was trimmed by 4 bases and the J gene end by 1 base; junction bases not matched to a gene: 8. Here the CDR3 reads CASSPPTGVRTDTQYF. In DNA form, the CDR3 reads TGTGCCAGCAGCCCACCGACAGGGGTTCGCACAGATACGCAGTATTTT.

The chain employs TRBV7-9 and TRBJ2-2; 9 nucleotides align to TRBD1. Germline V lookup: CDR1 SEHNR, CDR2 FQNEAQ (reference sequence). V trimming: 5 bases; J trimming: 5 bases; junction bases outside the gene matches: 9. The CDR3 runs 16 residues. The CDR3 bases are TGTGCCAGCAGCCCCTACGGGACAGGGAGAACCGGGGAGCTGTTTTTT. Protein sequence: CASSPYGTGRTGELFF.

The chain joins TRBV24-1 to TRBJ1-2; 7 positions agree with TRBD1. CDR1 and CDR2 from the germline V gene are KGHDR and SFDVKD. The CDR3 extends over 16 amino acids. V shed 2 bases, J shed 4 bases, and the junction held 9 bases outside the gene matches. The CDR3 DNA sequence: TGTGCCACCAGTGATTCAGGGGGACGATCTCTCTATGGCTACACCTTC. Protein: CATSDSGGRSLYGYTF.

The CDR3, as DNA: TGTGCCAGCAGTGAGCCTAGCGGGGGGACCTACAATGAGCAGTTCTTC. Its translation: CASSEPSGGTYNEQFF. The chain uses TRBV2 and TRBJ2-1; 11 bases fit TRBD2. Germline CDR1 SNHLY, CDR2 FYNNEI. The V gene end was trimmed by 3 bases and the J gene end by 2 bases; junction bases not matched to a gene: 3. The CDR3 is 16 amino acids.